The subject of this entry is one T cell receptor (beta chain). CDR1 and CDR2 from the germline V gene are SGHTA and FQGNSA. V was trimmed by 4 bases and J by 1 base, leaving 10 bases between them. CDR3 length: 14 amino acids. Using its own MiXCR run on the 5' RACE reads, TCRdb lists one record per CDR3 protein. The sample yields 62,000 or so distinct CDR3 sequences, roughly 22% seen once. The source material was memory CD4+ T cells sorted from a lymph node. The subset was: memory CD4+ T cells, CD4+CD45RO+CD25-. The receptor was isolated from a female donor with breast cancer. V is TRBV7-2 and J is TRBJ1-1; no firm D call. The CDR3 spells CASSSYDRNTEAFF. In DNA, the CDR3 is TGTGCCAGCAGCTCCTATGACCGGAACACTGAAGCTTTCTTT.